These 32 T cell receptor beta chains were sequenced from one sample in a study of response to subunit inactivated influenza vaccine. TCRdb reprocessed the RT-PCR reads with MiXCR, giving one entry per CDR3 protein. This sample has around 480,000 distinct CDR3 sequences, with approximately 11% found just once. The source material was PBMCs from blood, sampled more than 35 days after vaccination. Receptor source: a man between 50 and 59 years old who received an inactivated influenza vaccine.

This chain connects TRBV5-1 to TRBJ1-1, with D perhaps TRBD1 (5 bases). Trimming stripped 1 base from V and 1 base from J, with 11 bases between. This CDR3 is built from 15 residues. In germline, CDR1 is SGHRS, CDR2 YFSETQ. The CDR3 loop reads CASSLRGVGNTEAFF. As DNA, the CDR3 is TGCGCCAGCAGCTTGAGAGGGGTAGGGAACACTGAAGCTTTCTTT.

This clonotype turned up a few times. The V call is TRBV21-1, the J call TRBJ1-5. TRBV21-1 is recorded as a pseudogene. The length of the CDR3 is 17 residues. The DNA of the CDR3 is TGTGCCAGCAGCAAAGTGATAAGGAGGTCGGTCAATCAGCCCCAGCATTTT. It translates to CASSKVIRRSVNQPQHF.

The DNA for the CDR3 is TGTGCCAGCAGTCTGGGGGGGCCATTCGGGACCCAGTACTTC. Translation gives CASSLGGPFGTQYF. This chain joins TRBV12-3 or TRBV12-4 and TRBJ2-5; D may be TRBD2 (7 bases). The CDR3 extends over 14 amino acids. V dropped 5 bases and J dropped 7 bases, with 17 bases sitting between them.

This clonotype showed up just once. The genes are TRBV4-1 and TRBJ2-1, with 7 bases aligning to TRBD1. V lost 0 bases to trimming and J lost 7 bases; unmatched junction nucleotides: 6. CDR3 length: 15 residues. Germline assignment: CDR1 MGHRA and CDR2 YSYEKL. CDR3: CASSQEQGWSNEQFF. For the CDR3, the DNA is TGCGCCAGCAGCCAAGAACAGGGGTGGAGTAATGAGCAGTTCTTC.

This clonotype has more than one count but fewer than ten. The rearrangement uses TRBV7-3 and TRBJ2-6, with a possible D match to TRBD2 (5 bases). Trimming cost V 2 bases and J 4 bases, with 9 bases left between them. CDR3 length: 15 residues. Germline values: CDR1 SGHTA, CDR2 FQGTGA. The CDR3 reads CASSLGGYGANVLTF. CDR3 nucleotides: TGTGCCAGCAGCTTAGGAGGTTACGGGGCCAACGTCCTGACTTTC.

The gene calls are TRBV20-1 and TRBJ2-5, with 7 nucleotides matching TRBD2. J gave up 2 bases and V 6 bases, and 6 bases lay outside the gene matches. Per the germline V gene, CDR1 is DFQATT and CDR2 is SNEGSKA (reference sequence). The CDR3 has 13 amino acids. The CDR3 here is CSATQGLQETQYF. CDR3 DNA: TGCAGTGCGACGCAGGGACTACAAGAGACCCAGTACTTC.

This clonotype was detected only a few times. The chain links TRBV6-2 or TRBV6-3 to TRBJ1-1; TRBD1 aligns across 9 bases. CDR3 length: 15 amino acids. V lost 2 bases to trimming and J lost 5 bases; unmatched junction nucleotides: 6. The germline CDR1 and CDR2 sequences are MNHEY and SVGEGT. This CDR3 is CASSYDDRGRTEAFF. The CDR3 nucleotides read TGTGCCAGCAGTTACGACGACAGGGGGAGAACTGAAGCTTTCTTT.

This clonotype was counted between two and nine times. The genes are TRBV20-1 and TRBJ2-3; 8 nucleotides align to TRBD1. This CDR3 spans 17 amino acids. Per germline, CDR1 DFQATT and CDR2 SNEGSKA (reference sequence). V lost 6 bases, J lost 13 bases, and 27 bases stayed unmatched. CDR3 sequence (DNA): TGCAGTGCAAGACCCCCGGGACAGGCACCGGAGATACGCGGCAAGTATTTT. This encodes CSARPPGQAPEIRGKYF.

This chain links TRBV20-1 with TRBJ2-5; 10 bases agree with TRBD2. Germline assignment: CDR1 DFQATT and CDR2 SNEGSKA (reference sequence). The CDR3 is 14 amino acids. V lost 5 bases to trimming and J lost 7 bases; unmatched junction nucleotides: 10. The DNA of the CDR3 is TGCAGTGCTCCCGGGACTAGCGTATGGGGGACCCAGTACTTC. Its translation is CSAPGTSVWGTQYF.

In its sample, this clonotype was seen once. V is TRBV11-3 and J is TRBJ2-2; TRBD1 agrees at 8 bases. V lost 6 bases, J lost 1 base, and 7 bases stayed unmatched. Germline CDR1 and CDR2: SGHNT and YENEEA. This CDR3 spans 16 amino acids. CDR3 nucleotide sequence: TGTGCCAGCAGTGAAAGGACAGGGCTGAACACCGGGGAGCTGTTTTTT. It specifies CASSERTGLNTGELFF.

The rearrangement links TRBV29-1 to TRBJ2-7; possibly TRBD1 for D (5 bases). The V gene's germline CDR1 is SQVTM and CDR2 ANQGSEA. V was shortened by 3 bases and J by 4 bases, with 7 bases between the two germline ends. CDR3 length: 11 residues. CDR3 bases: TGCAGCGTTGATAAGGGGTACGAGCAGTACTTC. Amino acid sequence: CSVDKGYEQYF.

In regard to this clonotype: A clone one base away is much larger, so this may be a read error. The V gene is TRBV6-5, the J gene TRBJ2-1; D is ambiguous. CDR3 length: 14 residues. Per the germline V gene, CDR1 is MNHEY and CDR2 is SVGAGI. The V end was cut by 0 bases, the J end by 4 bases, with 7 bases between. In DNA form, the CDR3 reads TGTGCCAGCAGTTACTCTAACCTTTACAATGAGCAGTTCTTC. It yields the protein CASSYSNLYNEQFF.

This clonotype appeared a few times. The genes are TRBV11-2 and TRBJ2-7; TRBD1 might be the D (5 bases). Germline values: CDR1 SGHAT, CDR2 FQNNGV. This CDR3 comprises 15 residues. The V end lost 1 base, the J end lost 3 bases, and 13 bases lay between the germline ends. CDR3 in amino acids: CASSLALKGDYEQYF. Here the CDR3 DNA reads TGTGCCAGCAGCTTAGCCTTAAAAGGGGACTACGAGCAGTACTTC.

This chain connects TRBV18 to TRBJ2-7, with TRBD1 matching over 9 bases. This CDR3 has 14 amino acids. Trimming removed 5 bases from V and 5 bases from J; junction bases left unmatched: 7. Germline CDR1 reads KGHSH; CDR2 reads LQKENI. The CDR3 protein is CASSSRTGENEQYF. The DNA for the CDR3 is TGTGCCAGCTCAAGCCGGACAGGGGAGAACGAGCAGTACTTC.

The chain employs TRBV5-1 and TRBJ2-7; no clear D gene. The CDR3 has 14 residues. Trimming stripped 0 bases from V and 7 bases from J, with 14 bases between. The germline CDR1 and CDR2 sequences are SGHRS and YFSETQ. CDR3 sequence reads: CASSLAGTLGEQYF. DNA of the CDR3: TGCGCCAGCAGCTTGGCCGGAACGTTGGGGGAGCAGTACTTC. The whole variable domain, filled in from reference TRBV5-1 and TRBJ2-7, reads KAGVTQTPRYLIKTRGQQVTLSCSPISGHRSVSWYQQTPGQGLQFLFEYFSETQRNKGNFPGRFSGRQFSNSRSEMNVSTLELGDSALYLCASSLAGTLGEQYFGPGTRLTVT.

There are a few counts of this clonotype. The rearrangement uses TRBV18 and TRBJ2-5; possible D gene TRBD1, 5 bases. The V and J ends lost 3 bases and 4 bases respectively, with 21 bases between them. This CDR3 contains 17 residues. Germline CDR1 and CDR2: KGHSH and LQKENI. The CDR3 is CASSPVGRPTLRETQYF. CDR3 sequence (DNA): TGTGCCAGCTCACCGGTGGGGCGACCCACCTTGAGAGAGACCCAGTACTTC.

This clonotype was counted between two and nine times. V is TRBV15 and J is TRBJ2-1; TRBD2 aligns across 12 bases. V shed 1 base, J shed 5 bases, and the junction held 0 bases outside the gene matches. The CDR3 has 15 amino acids. Germline CDR1 is LNHNV and CDR2 is YYDKDF (reference sequence). The CDR3 DNA follows: TGTGCCACCAGCAGAGGACTAGCGGGAGACAATGAGCAGTTCTTC. Translated: CATSRGLAGDNEQFF.

This clonotype was detected a few times. The chain employs TRBV6-5 and TRBJ2-1; 12 bases agree with TRBD2. CDR3 size: 17 residues. Trimming cost V 0 bases and J 2 bases; bases outside gene matches: 2. Germline V gene lookup returns CDR1 MNHEY and CDR2 SVGAGI. Written as DNA, the CDR3 is TGTGCCAGCAGTTACTCTCCTAGCGGGAGGGCCTACAATGAGCAGTTCTTC. It is translated as CASSYSPSGRAYNEQFF.

The CDR3, as DNA: TGTGCCAGCGTCCGGGACTACCAAGAGACCCAGTACTTC. It yields the protein CASVRDYQETQYF. The chain has TRBV2 and TRBJ2-5, with D possibly being TRBD2 (6 bases). The CDR3 spans 13 residues. V was trimmed by 8 bases and J by 0 bases, leaving 10 bases between them. Per germline, CDR1 SNHLY and CDR2 FYNNEI.

This clonotype was seen only a few times. This chain joins TRBV7-9 and TRBJ2-7; 7 bases fit TRBD2. Germline assignment: CDR1 SEHNR and CDR2 FQNEAQ (reference sequence). The length of the CDR3 is 16 residues. V dropped 2 bases and J dropped 3; count of bases not matched to a gene: 10. CDR3 amino acids: CASSLSPGLRNYEQYF. DNA for the CDR3: TGTGCCAGCAGCTTATCGCCGGGACTACGAAACTACGAGCAGTACTTC. Combining the CDR3 with reference TRBV7-9 and TRBJ2-7 gives the whole variable domain DTGVSQNPRHKITKRGQNVTFRCDPISEHNRLYWYRQTLGQGPEFLTYFQNEAQLEKSRLLSDRFSAERPKGSFSTLEIQRTEQGDSAMYLCASSLSPGLRNYEQYFGPGTRLTVT.

In this sample, this clonotype turned up a few times. CDR3 in amino acids: CATSPRELETQYF. CDR3 DNA: TGTGCCACCTCTCCCCGAGAACTCGAGACCCAGTACTTC. The gene calls are TRBV7-9 and TRBJ2-5; no firm D call. The ends were cut back, 10 bases at V and 5 bases at J, with 17 bases in the middle. The CDR3 is made up of 13 amino acids. From germline, CDR1 is SEHNR and CDR2 FQNEAQ (reference sequence).

This clonotype was recorded a few times. V usage is TRBV28 and J usage is TRBJ2-1; TRBD2 aligns across 11 bases. The CDR3 contains 15 residues. Germline values: CDR1 MDHEN, CDR2 SYDVKM. With V trimmed by 2 bases and J by 11 bases, 8 bases remained unmatched. Here the CDR3 reads CASSLISGTSGKQFF. In nucleotides, the CDR3 is TGTGCCAGCAGTTTAATTTCCGGGACTAGCGGAAAGCAGTTCTTC.

This clonotype has only a few counts. J is TRBJ1-4 and V is TRBV24-1; no reliable D call. CDR3 size: 15 residues. The V gene's germline CDR1 is KGHDR and CDR2 SFDVKD. Trimming removed 3 bases at V and 0 bases at J, with 7 bases between. CDR3 sequence reads: CATSDPGSTNEKLFF. In DNA, the CDR3 is TGTGCCACCAGTGATCCGGGGTCAACTAATGAAAAACTGTTTTTT.

This clonotype appeared a few times. This chain joins TRBV3-1 and TRBJ2-3, with 8 bases matching TRBD1. Germline V CDR1 and CDR2: LGHDT, YNNKEL (reference sequence). The V segment lost 5 bases and the J segment 1 base; nucleotides outside the gene matches: 8. The length of the CDR3 is 16 residues. The DNA for the CDR3 is TGTGCCAGCAGCGCAACAGGGGGTCGAGGCACAGATACGCAGTATTTT. Translation gives CASSATGGRGTDTQYF.

This clonotype has more than one count but fewer than ten. The rearrangement uses TRBV6-2 or TRBV6-3 and TRBJ1-1; D uncertain. This CDR3 has 15 residues. With 9 bases removed from V and 0 bases from J, the gap between germline ends came to 17 bases. Germline V gives CDR1 MNHEY, CDR2 SVGEGT. Written as DNA, the CDR3 is TGTGCCAGTAAGACTCCAACCCGGATGAACACTGAAGCTTTCTTT. Protein product: CASKTPTRMNTEAFF.

This clonotype was recorded many times. V gene TRBV15 combines with J gene TRBJ1-5; D ambiguous. V was cut by 0 bases and J by 0 bases, with 3 bases left in between. Germline V gene lookup returns CDR1 LNHNV and CDR2 YYDKDF (reference sequence). The CDR3 spans 14 residues. The CDR3 protein is CATSRDSSNQPQHF. In nucleotides, the CDR3 is TGTGCCACCAGCAGAGATTCTAGCAATCAGCCCCAGCATTTT.

The chain employs TRBV10-3 and TRBJ2-4, with D unclear. The CDR3 length is 16 residues. Germline CDR1 ENHRY, CDR2 SYGVKD. Trimming shortened V by 7 bases and J by 0 bases, and 16 bases separated the two germline ends. CDR3 residues: CAIKIPPSIAKNIQYF. The CDR3 coding sequence is TGTGCCATCAAGATCCCCCCCTCGATAGCCAAAAACATTCAGTACTTC.

This chain connects TRBV10-3 to TRBJ1-2; D gene ambiguous. CDR3 size: 11 residues. The ends were cut back, 4 bases at V and 6 bases at J, with 6 bases in the middle. Germline assignment: CDR1 ENHRY and CDR2 SYGVKD. The CDR3 region has the DNA TGTGCCATCAGTGTGGGTCATGGCTACACCTTC. The encoded protein is CAISVGHGYTF.

A few counts support this clonotype. The rearrangement links TRBV20-1 to TRBJ2-4; 7 bases match TRBD1. This CDR3 is 19 amino acids long. V was clipped by 4 bases and J by 1 base; unmatched bases: 19. Germline V lookup: CDR1 DFQATT, CDR2 SNEGSKA (reference sequence). The CDR3 protein is CSATRQGPARTLAKNIQYF. The CDR3 region has the DNA TGCAGTGCTACCCGACAGGGACCCGCTCGGACCTTGGCCAAAAACATTCAGTACTTC.

CDR3 in amino acids: CASSDGTSGIDEQYF. The CDR3 nucleotides read TGTGCCAGCAGCGACGGGACTAGCGGGATAGACGAGCAGTACTTC. This chain connects TRBV6-2 or TRBV6-3 to TRBJ2-7; 13 bases align to TRBD2. The CDR3 consists of 15 residues. Germline CDR1 is MNHEY and CDR2 is SVGEGT. Trimming cost V 6 bases and J 5 bases; bases outside gene matches: 7.

The rearrangement joins TRBV20-1 to TRBJ2-1; 7 bases are shared with TRBD2. The CDR3 extends over 16 amino acids. Germline V gives CDR1 DFQATT, CDR2 SNEGSKA (reference sequence). Here the CDR3 DNA reads TGCAATGCCCGCGAAGGTGGGGAGGGGTCCTACAATGAGCAGTTCTTC. Translation gives CNAREGGEGSYNEQFF.

The sample holds a few counts of this clonotype. This chain uses TRBV20-1 with TRBJ2-3; 9 nucleotides align to TRBD2. CDR3 length equals 17 residues. The junction had 12 bases not matched to a gene; V was cut back by 0 bases and J by 5 bases. The germline V gene has CDR1 DFQATT and CDR2 SNEGSKA (reference sequence). The CDR3 loop reads CSARDPSGAGGIDTQYF. The DNA for the CDR3 is TGCAGTGCTAGAGACCCGTCGGGTGCGGGAGGGATAGATACGCAGTATTTT.